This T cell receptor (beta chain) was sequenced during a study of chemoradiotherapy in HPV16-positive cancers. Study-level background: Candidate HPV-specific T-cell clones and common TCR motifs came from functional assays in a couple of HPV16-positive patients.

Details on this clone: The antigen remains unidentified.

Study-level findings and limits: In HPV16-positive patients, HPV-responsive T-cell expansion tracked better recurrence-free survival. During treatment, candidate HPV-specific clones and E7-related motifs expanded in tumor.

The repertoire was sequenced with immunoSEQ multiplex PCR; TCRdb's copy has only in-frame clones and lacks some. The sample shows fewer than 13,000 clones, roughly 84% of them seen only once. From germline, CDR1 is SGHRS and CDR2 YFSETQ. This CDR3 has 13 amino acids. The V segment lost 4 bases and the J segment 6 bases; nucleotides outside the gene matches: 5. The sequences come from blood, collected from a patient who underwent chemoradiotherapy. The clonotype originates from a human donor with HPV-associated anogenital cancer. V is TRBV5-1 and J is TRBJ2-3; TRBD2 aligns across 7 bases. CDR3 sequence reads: CASSALGGDTQYF. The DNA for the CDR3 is TGCGCCAGCAGCGCGTTGGGAGGGGATACGCAGTATTTT.